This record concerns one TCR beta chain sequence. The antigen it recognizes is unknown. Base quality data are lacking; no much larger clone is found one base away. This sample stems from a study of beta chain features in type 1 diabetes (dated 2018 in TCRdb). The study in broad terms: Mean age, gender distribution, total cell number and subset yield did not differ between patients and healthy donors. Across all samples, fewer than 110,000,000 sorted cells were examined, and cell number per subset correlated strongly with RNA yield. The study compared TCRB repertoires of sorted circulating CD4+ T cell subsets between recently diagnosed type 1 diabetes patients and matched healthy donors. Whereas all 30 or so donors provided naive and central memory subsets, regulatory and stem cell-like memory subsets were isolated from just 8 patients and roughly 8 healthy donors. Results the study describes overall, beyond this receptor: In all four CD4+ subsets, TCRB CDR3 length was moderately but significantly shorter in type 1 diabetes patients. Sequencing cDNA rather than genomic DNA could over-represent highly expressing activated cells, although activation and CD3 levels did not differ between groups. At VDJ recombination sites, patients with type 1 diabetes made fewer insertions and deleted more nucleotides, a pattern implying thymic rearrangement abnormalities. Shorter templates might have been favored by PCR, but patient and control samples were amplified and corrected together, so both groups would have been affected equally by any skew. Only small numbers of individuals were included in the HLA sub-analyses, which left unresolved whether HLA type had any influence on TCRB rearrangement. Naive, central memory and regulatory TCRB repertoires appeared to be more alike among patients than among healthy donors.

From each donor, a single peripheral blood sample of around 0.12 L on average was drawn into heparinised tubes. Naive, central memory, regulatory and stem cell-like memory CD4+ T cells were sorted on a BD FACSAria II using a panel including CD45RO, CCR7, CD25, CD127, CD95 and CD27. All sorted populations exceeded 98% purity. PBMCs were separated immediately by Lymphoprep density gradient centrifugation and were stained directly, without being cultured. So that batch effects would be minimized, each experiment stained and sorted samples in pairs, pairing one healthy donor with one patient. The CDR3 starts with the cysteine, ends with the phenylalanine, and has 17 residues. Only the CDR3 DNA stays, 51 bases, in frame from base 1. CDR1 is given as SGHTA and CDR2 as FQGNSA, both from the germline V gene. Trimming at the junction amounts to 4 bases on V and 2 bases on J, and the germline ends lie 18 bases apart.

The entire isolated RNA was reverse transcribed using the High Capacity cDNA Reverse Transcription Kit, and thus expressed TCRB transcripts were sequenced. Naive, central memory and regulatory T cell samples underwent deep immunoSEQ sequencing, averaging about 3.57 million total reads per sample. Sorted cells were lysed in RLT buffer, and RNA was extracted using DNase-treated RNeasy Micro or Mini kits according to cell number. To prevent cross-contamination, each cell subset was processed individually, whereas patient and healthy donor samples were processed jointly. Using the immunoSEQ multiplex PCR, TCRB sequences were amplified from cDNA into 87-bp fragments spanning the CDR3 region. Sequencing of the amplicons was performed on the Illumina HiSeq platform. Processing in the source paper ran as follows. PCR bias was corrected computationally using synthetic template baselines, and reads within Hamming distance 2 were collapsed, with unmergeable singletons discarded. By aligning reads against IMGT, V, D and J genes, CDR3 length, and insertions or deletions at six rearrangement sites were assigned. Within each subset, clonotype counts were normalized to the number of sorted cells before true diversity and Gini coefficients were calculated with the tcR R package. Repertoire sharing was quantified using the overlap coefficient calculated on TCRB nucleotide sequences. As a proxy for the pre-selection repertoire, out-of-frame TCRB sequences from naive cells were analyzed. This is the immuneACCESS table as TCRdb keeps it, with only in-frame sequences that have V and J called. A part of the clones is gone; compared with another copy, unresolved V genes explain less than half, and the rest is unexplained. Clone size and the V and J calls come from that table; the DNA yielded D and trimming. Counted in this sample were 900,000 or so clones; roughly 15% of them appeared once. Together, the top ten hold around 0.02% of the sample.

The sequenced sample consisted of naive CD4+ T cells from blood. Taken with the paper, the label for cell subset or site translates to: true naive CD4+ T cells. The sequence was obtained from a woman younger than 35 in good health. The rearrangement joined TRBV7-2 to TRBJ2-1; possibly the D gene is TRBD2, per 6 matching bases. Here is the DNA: TGTGCCAGCAGCTCCCCCCGGGAGCGGATCCCCTACAATGAGCAGTTCTTC. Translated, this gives CASSSPRERIPYNEQFF.